This T cell receptor beta chain was documented in a study of T cell responses to AZD1222 COVID-19 vaccine. For this clone: Its antigen remains unidentified.

V dropped 4 bases and J dropped 2 bases, with 13 bases sitting between them. CDR1 is MRHNA and CDR2 is SNTAGT in the germline V gene. The CDR3 contains 15 residues. Findings and limits, study-wide: Per reports, nearly half of all spike-specific TCRs target regions that are unmutated in variants. Donors were chiefly white British, with a greater number of females, and clonal diversity was perhaps underestimated. When two AZD1222 doses had been given, Spike-specific TCR breadth and depth rose.

Libraries were prepared by immunoSEQ multiplex PCR; TCRdb keeps only in-frame clonotypes and omits some of them. The table records about 140,000 clones, around 90% of them present only once. The sample consisted of peripheral blood, taken on day 0 of AZD1222 vaccination. The origin of this receptor is an adult in good health. V is TRBV6-4 and J is TRBJ2-3; a possible D gene is TRBD2 (6 bases). The CDR3 DNA reads as TGTGCCAGCAGTGTGGAGGGATCCCTCACAGATACGCAGTATTTT. It is translated as CASSVEGSLTDTQYF.